Each of the 5 T cell receptor beta chains below was sequenced from the same sample in a study of T-cell reconstitution after alpha-beta-depleted transplantation in children. Preparing the TCRbeta library involved the use of unique molecular identifiers. A single record per CDR3 protein comes from TCRdb applying MiXCR to the PCR reads. The profile covers over 120,000 distinct CDR3 sequences, with about 8.8% appearing a single time and roughly 20% taken by the ten largest. The sequencing here drew on PBMCs, mostly from graft donor cells, taken 180 days after TCRalphabeta/CD19-depleted stem cell transplant. The receptors derive from a female patient aged 2-9 years who had a stem cell transplant for congenital amegakaryocytic thrombocytopenia, so the T cells may come from the graft donor.

This clonotype is medium-sized in the sample. V usage is TRBV10-3 and J usage is TRBJ2-1; 8 bases are shared with TRBD2. The CDR3 consists of 13 residues. After removal of 10 bases from V and 6 bases from J, the junction contained 8 bases not matched to a gene. The germline gives CDR1 ENHRY, CDR2 SYGVKD. CDR3 sequence reads: CATLQAGGNEQFF. The DNA of the CDR3 is TGTGCCACCTTACAGGCGGGAGGCAATGAGCAGTTCTTC.

This clonotype has ten or more counts. The rearrangement uses TRBV25-1 and TRBJ2-1; D remains ambiguous. CDR3 length: 13 amino acids. Trimming shortened V by 2 bases and J by 8 bases, and 10 bases separated the two germline ends. CDR1 MGHDK and CDR2 SYGVNS come from the germline V gene. Here the CDR3 reads CASSEPARDEQFF. DNA of the CDR3: TGTGCCAGCAGTGAACCTGCCCGAGATGAGCAGTTCTTC. The complete variable domain, with remaining parts taken from reference TRBV25-1 and TRBJ2-1, reads EADIYQTPRYLVIGTGKKITLECSQTMGHDKMYWYQQDPGMELHLIHYSYGVNSTEKGDLSSESTVSRIRTEHFPLTLESARPSHTSQYLCASSEPARDEQFFGPGTRLTVL.

This clonotype was observed at least ten times. The chain carries TRBV20-1 and TRBJ2-7, with D perhaps TRBD2 (6 bases). The CDR3 covers 20 residues. The V and J ends lost 0 bases and 1 base respectively, with 28 bases between them. From germline, CDR1 is DFQATT and CDR2 SNEGSKA (reference sequence). CDR3 sequence (DNA): TGCAGTGCTAGAGAGATAGGAAATCCTCGGGGGAAAGCGAGGTCCTACGAGCAGTACTTC. Its protein is CSAREIGNPRGKARSYEQYF.

The chain uses TRBV6-5 and TRBJ2-1; 7 nucleotides match TRBD1. The V segment lost 4 bases and the J segment 0 bases; nucleotides outside the gene matches: 9. This CDR3 contains 17 residues. Germline loops: CDR1 MNHEY, CDR2 SVGAGI. The CDR3 reads CASSWTGTESSYNEQFF. The CDR3 DNA is TGTGCCAGCAGTTGGACCGGGACAGAAAGCTCCTACAATGAGCAGTTCTTC.

This clonotype appeared many times. This chain joins TRBV21-1 and TRBJ1-1; the table gives TRBD1 as D, unverified against the DNA. TRBV21-1 is shown as a pseudogene. This CDR3 has 15 residues. The CDR3 bases are TGTGCCAGCAGCAATGGGGATAGGACAGACACTGAAGCTTTCTTT. Amino acid sequence: CASSNGDRTDTEAFF.